This TCR beta chain was recorded in a study of blood T cells in healthy people across ages. The CDR3 is 15 residues long. From germline, CDR1 is GTSNPN and CDR2 SVGIG (reference sequence). J was trimmed by 4 bases and V by 0 bases; bases with no gene match: 5. Per sample, a minimum of 6 million PBMCs were isolated. Each sample yielded at least 5.5 micrograms of PBMC total RNA. Next came a second PCR, run for about 7 to 11 cycles, which used a sample-barcoded 5' primer along with a J-beta primer mix. Each of the samples gave a minimum of 2.5 million paired-end reads that contained CDR3. Each CDR3 protein gets one entry after TCRdb re-called the 5' RACE reads with MiXCR. The sample shows 1.5 million to 2 million distinct CDR3 sequences, roughly 27% of them seen only once.

The receptor comes from a woman in her thirties in good health. Sequenced material: blood. The chain is built from TRBV30 and TRBJ2-1, with 8 positions matching TRBD2. In nucleotides, the CDR3 is TGTGCCTGGAGTGTACAAGCGGGAGCGTACAATGAGCAGTTCTTC. It yields the protein CAWSVQAGAYNEQFF. Using reference TRBV30 and TRBJ2-1 for the parts outside the CDR3, the full variable domain is SQTIHQWPATLVQPVGSPLSLECTVEGTSNPNLYWYRQAAGRGLQLLFYSVGIGQISSEVPQNLSASRPQDRQFILSSKKLLLSDSGFYLCAWSVQAGAYNEQFFGPGTRLTVL.